One sample yielded the 25 T cell receptor beta chains listed below, sequenced in a study of blood T cells in healthy people across ages. A second PCR of 7 to 11 cycles used a sample-barcoded 5' primer and a J-beta primer mix. Via MiXCR, TCRdb re-called the 5' RACE reads, giving one row per CDR3 protein. The sample includes some 750,000 distinct CDR3 sequences, about 24% of them seen just once. Sequencing was done on a sample of blood. These receptors came from an older man in good health.

The chain uses TRBV4-3 and TRBJ1-2; D is ambiguous. V dropped 0 bases and J dropped 10 bases, with 21 bases sitting between them. The CDR3 spans 16 residues. The germline V gene encodes CDR1 LGHNA and CDR2 YSLEER. The CDR3 protein is CASSQDFLRGGDVYTF. The DNA for the CDR3 is TGCGCCAGCAGCCAAGACTTCTTACGAGGAGGCGATGTCTACACCTTC.

This chain uses TRBV28 with TRBJ2-2; TRBD2 is a possible D gene (5 bases). The V and J ends lost 4 bases and 3 bases respectively, with 12 bases between them. From germline, CDR1 is MDHEN and CDR2 SYDVKM. The CDR3 loop spans 15 amino acids. The CDR3 is CASSSPGLHTGELFF. The CDR3 nucleotides are TGTGCCAGCAGTTCCCCTGGACTGCACACCGGGGAGCTGTTTTTT.

This rearrangement joins TRBV4-1 to TRBJ1-4; 7 bases match TRBD1. CDR1 and CDR2 from the germline V gene are MGHRA and YSYEKL. V shed 0 bases and J 4 bases; nucleotides not matched to a gene: 2. The CDR3 sequence is 15 residues long. CDR3 sequence reads: CASSQDQGVNEKLFF. The CDR3, as DNA: TGCGCCAGCAGCCAAGATCAGGGGGTTAATGAAAAACTGTTTTTT.

J is TRBJ1-2 and V is TRBV4-3, with D tentatively TRBD1 (5 bases). There are 16 residues in the CDR3. Looked up from germline, CDR1 is LGHNA and CDR2 is YSLEER. V was cut by 1 base and J by 8 bases, with 20 bases left in between. CDR3 region: CASSQVGTPTTSGYTF. CDR3 nucleotides: TGCGCCAGCAGCCAAGTCGGGACCCCTACTACGTCCGGCTACACCTTC.

The chain carries TRBV16 and TRBJ1-4; D is perhaps TRBD1 (5 bases). CDR1 KGHSY and CDR2 FQNENV come from the germline V gene. V was clipped by 1 base and J by 2 bases, with 14 bases between them. The CDR3 spans 17 residues. As DNA, the CDR3 is TGTGCCAGCAGCCAATGGGGGGACGCAGCGACTAATGAAAAACTGTTTTTT. Protein: CASSQWGDAATNEKLFF. Together with reference TRBV16 and TRBJ1-4, the CDR3 gives the full variable domain: GEEVAQTPKHLVRGEGQKAKLYCAPIKGHSYVFWYQQVLKNEFKFLISFQNENVFDETGMPKERFSAKCLPNSPCSLEIQATKLEDSAVYFCASSQWGDAATNEKLFFGSGTQLSVL.

DNA of the CDR3: TGCAGTGCTAGACGGACAGGGTTTAATGAAAAACTGTTTTTT. Amino acids: CSARRTGFNEKLFF. The rearrangement joins TRBV20-1 to TRBJ1-4, with 8 bases aligning to TRBD1. The germline V gene encodes CDR1 DFQATT and CDR2 SNEGSKA (reference sequence). CDR3 size: 14 residues. V trimming: 2 bases; J trimming: 4 bases; junction bases outside the gene matches: 3.

This chain uses TRBV2 with TRBJ1-2; 9 nucleotides line up with TRBD1. Germline V gene lookup returns CDR1 SNHLY and CDR2 FYNNEI. The CDR3 is 16 amino acids. Trimming cost V 4 bases and J 4 bases; bases outside gene matches: 10. In DNA, the CDR3 is TGTGCCAGCAGTGTCCCGGGACAGGGCGGGGTCTATGGCTACACCTTC. Amino acid sequence: CASSVPGQGGVYGYTF.

V is TRBV2 and J is TRBJ1-5; D is unresolved. In germline, CDR1 is SNHLY, CDR2 FYNNEI. The CDR3 runs 13 residues. Trimming shortened V by 8 bases and J by 4 bases, and 12 bases separated the two germline ends. In nucleotides, the CDR3 is TGTGCCAGCGTACGTGGGCAGAATCAGCCCCAGCATTTT. As protein: CASVRGQNQPQHF.

This sequence joins TRBV5-1 and TRBJ2-1, with D maybe TRBD2 (6 bases). The CDR3 runs to 15 residues. Germline V gives CDR1 SGHRS, CDR2 YFSETQ. The V and J ends lost 0 bases and 4 bases respectively, with 11 bases between them. The CDR3 nucleotides are TGCGCCAGCAGCTTGGATGTGGGGGGTTACAATGAGCAGTTCTTC. Its translation: CASSLDVGGYNEQFF.

The genes are TRBV5-1 and TRBJ2-3, with TRBD1 matching over 7 bases. This CDR3 comprises 13 residues. The germline V gene has CDR1 SGHRS and CDR2 YFSETQ. The ends lost 4 bases at V and 7 bases at J; junction bases unmatched: 6. Here the CDR3 DNA reads TGCGCCAGCAGCCCAGGGGGAGAAAATACGCAGTATTTT. It is translated as CASSPGGENTQYF.

There are many counts of this clonotype. V gene TRBV11-2 combines with J gene TRBJ1-2; D unresolved. CDR3 length equals 13 residues. V lost 0 bases and J 8 bases, leaving 10 bases between the germline ends. Germline V CDR1 and CDR2: SGHAT, FQNNGV. CDR3: CASSLDPSGGYTF. DNA of the CDR3: TGTGCCAGCAGCTTAGACCCGAGTGGGGGCTACACCTTC.

There are many counts of this clonotype. The genes are TRBV15 and TRBJ2-5; TRBD1 matches 9 bases. The CDR3 has 14 amino acids. Germline CDR1 reads LNHNV; CDR2 reads YYDKDF (reference sequence). V shed 6 bases, J shed 4 bases, and the junction held 6 bases outside the gene matches. CDR3 nucleotide sequence: TGTGCCACCAGTATCGACAGGGGGAGAGAGACCCAGTACTTC. As protein: CATSIDRGRETQYF.

This chain uses TRBV27 with TRBJ2-3; 7 nucleotides align to TRBD2. Germline CDR1 reads MNHEY; CDR2 reads SMNVEV (reference sequence). V gave up 7 bases and J gave up 2 bases; unmatched junction bases: 6. This CDR3 region has 14 residues. The CDR3 coding sequence is TGTGCCAGCATGCAAGCGGGACTCACAGATACGCAGTATTTT. It yields the protein CASMQAGLTDTQYF.

The sample holds many counts of this clonotype. The V and J genes are TRBV3-1 and TRBJ1-5; perhaps TRBD1 as D (5 bases). With 4 bases removed from V and 0 bases from J, the gap between germline ends came to 7 bases. CDR3 length: 14 residues. Germline CDR1 LGHDT, CDR2 YNNKEL (reference sequence). CDR3 DNA sequence: TGTGCCAGCAGCCTCGGACATAGCAATCAGCCCCAGCATTTT. It codes for CASSLGHSNQPQHF.

Only a few counts were recorded for this clonotype. The CDR3 DNA sequence: TGTGCCAGCAGGCGACTCCCGGATTCACCCCTCCACTTT. Its protein is CASRRLPDSPLHF. The gene calls are TRBV12-3 or TRBV12-4 and TRBJ1-6, with D uncertain. The CDR3 extends over 13 amino acids. V was cut by 6 bases and J by 8 bases, with 11 bases left in between.

The chain recombines TRBV20-1 with TRBJ2-3; TRBD2 agrees at 10 bases. Germline loops: CDR1 DFQATT, CDR2 SNEGSKA (reference sequence). The CDR3 loop spans 15 amino acids. V shed 3 bases and J 5 bases; nucleotides not matched to a gene: 8. The CDR3 DNA reads TGCAGTGCTAGGTCCAGCGGGGGGGCCGTAGATACGCAGTATTTT. Translating gives CSARSSGGAVDTQYF.

This chain joins TRBV20-1 and TRBJ1-2; D unclear. The CDR3 totals 12 residues. Germline V gene sequence: CDR1 DFQATT, CDR2 SNEGSKA (reference sequence). The V end was cut by 2 bases, the J end by 4 bases, with 8 bases between. CDR3 in amino acids: CSARPGTYGYTF. For the CDR3, the DNA is TGCAGTGCTAGACCCGGCACCTATGGCTACACCTTC.

The CDR3 protein is CSALRAMNTEAFF. Written as DNA, the CDR3 is TGCAGTGCTCTACGGGCCATGAACACTGAAGCTTTCTTT. This chain connects TRBV20-1 to TRBJ1-1; D is uncertain. V lost 5 bases and J lost 0, with 10 bases in between. Germline CDR1 reads DFQATT; CDR2 reads SNEGSKA (reference sequence). This CDR3 comprises 13 residues.

The CDR3: CASSDFLYEQYV. Here the CDR3 DNA reads TGTGCCAGCAGTGATTTCCTGTACGAGCAGTACGTC. The V call is TRBV2, the J call TRBJ2-7; no clear D. Germline-derived CDR1 and CDR2 are SNHLY and FYNNEI. This CDR3 has 12 amino acids. Trimming took off 3 bases at V and 4 bases at J, with 7 bases between the two ends.

In its sample, this clonotype was seen a few times. The chain is built from TRBV5-1 and TRBJ1-1; tentative D call: TRBD1 (5 bases). The V end was cut by 0 bases, the J end by 3 bases, with 12 bases between. The CDR3 is 15 amino acids. CDR1 is SGHRS, CDR2 YFSETQ, per germline. The chain's CDR3 is CASSLDSPRDTEAFF. The DNA for the CDR3 is TGCGCCAGCAGCTTGGACAGCCCCAGGGACACTGAAGCTTTCTTT.

Only a few counts were recorded for this clonotype. V usage is TRBV15 and J usage is TRBJ2-5; possibly TRBD1 or TRBD2 for D (7 bases each). TRBJ2-1 explains the end of the DNA better; the J call may be wrong. CDR3 length equals 16 residues. The V gene's germline CDR1 is LNHNV and CDR2 YYDKDF (reference sequence). The CDR3 here is CATSRDYQPGGDEQFF. In nucleotides, the CDR3 is TGTGCCACCAGCAGAGATTACCAGCCAGGGGGGGATGAGCAGTTCTTC.

In regard to this clonotype: Because the CDR3 is missing its conserved closing phenylalanine or tryptophan, this is likely a read error. The chain couples TRBV9 to TRBJ2-7, with 7 bases matching TRBD1. The DNA matches TRBJ2-1 better at its end, which makes the J call doubtful. The germline gives CDR1 SGDLS, CDR2 YYNGEE. The CDR3 consists of 12 residues. The CDR3: CASSLQGTEQFS. The CDR3, as DNA: TGTGCCAGCAGCCTACAGGGGACTGAGCAGTTCTCC.

This clonotype showed up just a few times. One junction end does not reproduce the germline sequence, and a read error may be involved. This chain uses TRBV12-3 or TRBV12-4 with TRBJ2-3; D is ambiguous. The CDR3 covers 12 residues. The CDR3 DNA reads TGTGCCGGCAGTAGTGACACAGATACGCAGTATTTT. This sequence encodes CAGSSDTDTQYF.

This chain connects TRBV5-1 to TRBJ2-3; D remains ambiguous. The CDR3 runs 16 residues. The V and J ends lost 0 bases and 6 bases respectively, with 17 bases between them. Germline loops: CDR1 SGHRS, CDR2 YFSETQ. The CDR3 DNA reads TGCGCCAGCAGCTTGGCCGCAGCCGACTTCCTTGATACGCAGTATTTT. Protein: CASSLAAADFLDTQYF. The whole variable domain, remainder taken from reference TRBV5-1 and TRBJ2-3, is KAGVTQTPRYLIKTRGQQVTLSCSPISGHRSVSWYQQTPGQGLQFLFEYFSETQRNKGNFPGRFSGRQFSNSRSEMNVSTLELGDSALYLCASSLAAADFLDTQYFGPGTRLTVL.

The CDR3 nucleotides read TGCGCCAGCAGTGAGTCTTACTCCTACAATGAGCAGTTCTTC. It encodes CASSESYSYNEQFF. The rearrangement uses TRBV10-2 and TRBJ2-1, with D hard to call. From germline, CDR1 is WSHSY and CDR2 SAAADI. CDR3 length: 14 amino acids. V lost 0 bases, J lost 0 bases, and 3 bases lay in between.